This T cell receptor (beta chain) derives from a study of Ad26.COV2.S vaccination and SARS-CoV-2 variants. On the study more broadly: Ad26.COV2.S shots went into the muscle once or twice, 56 days apart.

The table came from immunoSEQ multiplex PCR; TCRdb's copy has only in-frame clones and leaves some out. The data contain roughly 420,000 clones, more than 75% of them seen just once; the ten biggest clones take up 3.6%. As for treatment: around 19 received Ad26.COV2.S at low or high dose, single or two shots; 5 received placebo; per-sample allocation not given. All samples were drawn on day 63, counting from the first vaccine or placebo injection. Donation was by an adult aged 18-55 years who was in Boston. The study used a vaccine consisting of an Ad26 vector that expressed Wuhan-strain SARS-CoV-2 spike. Worth noting for this clone: Its specificity is unknown.

Points from the study as a whole: The analyses of TCR breadth and depth may have understated the size of total T cell responses.

V gave up 6 bases and J gave up 4 bases; unmatched junction bases: 8. This CDR3 has 15 amino acids. CDR1 is MNHEY and CDR2 is SVGEGT in the germline V gene. The sequence derives from a person aged 18-60 years who received the Ad26.COV2.S COVID-19 vaccine or a placebo. Material: peripheral blood, obtained in a trial of Ad26.COV2.S vaccine versus placebo. The V and J genes are TRBV6-2 or TRBV6-3 and TRBJ1-5, with 8 bases matching TRBD1. This CDR3 reads CASSSDRGINQPQHF. For the CDR3, the DNA is TGTGCCAGCAGCTCTGACAGGGGAATAAATCAGCCCCAGCATTTT.